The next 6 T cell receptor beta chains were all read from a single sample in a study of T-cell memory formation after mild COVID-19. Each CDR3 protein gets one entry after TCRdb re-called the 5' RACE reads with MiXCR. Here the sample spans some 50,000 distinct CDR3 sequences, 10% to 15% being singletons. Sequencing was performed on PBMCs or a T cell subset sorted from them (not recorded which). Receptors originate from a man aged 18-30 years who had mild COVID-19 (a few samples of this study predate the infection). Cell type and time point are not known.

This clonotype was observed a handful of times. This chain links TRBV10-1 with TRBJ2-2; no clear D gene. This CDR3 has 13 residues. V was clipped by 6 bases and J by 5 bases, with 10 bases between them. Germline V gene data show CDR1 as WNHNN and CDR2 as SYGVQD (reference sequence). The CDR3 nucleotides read TGCGCCAGCAGCGCTTCAGGAACCGGGGAGCTGTTTTTT. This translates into CASSASGTGELFF.

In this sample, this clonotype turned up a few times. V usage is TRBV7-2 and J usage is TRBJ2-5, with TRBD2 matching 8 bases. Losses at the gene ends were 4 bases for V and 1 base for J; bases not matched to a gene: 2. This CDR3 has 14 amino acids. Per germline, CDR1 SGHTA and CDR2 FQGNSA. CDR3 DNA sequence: TGTGCCAGCAGCTACAGCGGGAGCCAAGAGACCCAGTACTTC. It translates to CASSYSGSQETQYF. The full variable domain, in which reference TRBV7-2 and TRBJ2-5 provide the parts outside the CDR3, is GAGVSQSPSNKVTEKGKDVELRCDPISGHTALYWYRQSLGQGLEFLIYFQGNSAPDKSGLPSDRFSAERTGGSVSTLTIQRTQQEDSAVYLCASSYSGSQETQYFGPGTRLLVL.

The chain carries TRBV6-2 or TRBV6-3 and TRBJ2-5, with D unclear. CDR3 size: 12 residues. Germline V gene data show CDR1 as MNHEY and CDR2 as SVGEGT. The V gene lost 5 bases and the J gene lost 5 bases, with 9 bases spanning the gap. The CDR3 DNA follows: TGTGCCAGCAGTCCTACCTGGGAGACCCAGTACTTC. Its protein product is CASSPTWETQYF.

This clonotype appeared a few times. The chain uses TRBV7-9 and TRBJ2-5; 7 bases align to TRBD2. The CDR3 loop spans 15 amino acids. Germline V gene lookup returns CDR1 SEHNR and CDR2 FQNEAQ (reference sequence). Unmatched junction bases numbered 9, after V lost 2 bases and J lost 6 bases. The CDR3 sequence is CASSLWRGRLKTQYF. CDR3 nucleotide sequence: TGTGCCAGCAGCTTATGGCGGGGGAGGTTGAAGACCCAGTACTTC.

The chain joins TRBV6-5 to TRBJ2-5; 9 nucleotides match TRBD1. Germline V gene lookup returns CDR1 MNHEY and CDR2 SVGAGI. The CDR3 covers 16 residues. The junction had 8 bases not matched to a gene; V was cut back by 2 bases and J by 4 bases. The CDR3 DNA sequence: TGTGCCAGCAGTTACCGGACAGGGGAGAGGCCAGAGACCCAGTACTTC. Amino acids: CASSYRTGERPETQYF.

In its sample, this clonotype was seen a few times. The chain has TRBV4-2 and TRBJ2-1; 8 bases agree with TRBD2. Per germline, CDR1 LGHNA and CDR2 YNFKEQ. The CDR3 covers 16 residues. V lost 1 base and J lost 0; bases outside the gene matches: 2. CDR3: CASSQGSGGSYNEQFF. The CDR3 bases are TGTGCCAGCAGCCAAGGCAGCGGGGGCTCCTACAATGAGCAGTTCTTC.